The 19 T cell receptor beta chains below all came from one sample that was sequenced in a study of regulatory T cells in long-lasting Graves disease. CDR3 regions were amplified by Arm-PCR using iRepertoire HTBI primers to build TCR beta libraries. TCRdb independently ran MiXCR on the multiplex PCR reads; one entry per CDR3 protein. The data hold about 430,000 distinct CDR3 sequences, with roughly a fifth observed a single time. Described time point: persistent/refractory GD, antithyroid drugs over 5 years with positive TRAb. The TCR library was made from RNA extracted from PBMCs. The source was peripheral blood mononuclear cells (PBMCs), collected when the disease was refractory, from a patient treated with antithyroid drugs. Receptors originate from a female donor with Graves disease.

The chain recombines TRBV14 with TRBJ2-7; 11 nucleotides agree with TRBD2. The CDR3 is made up of 15 amino acids. CDR1 is SGHDN and CDR2 is FVKESK in the germline V gene. The V and J ends lost 5 bases and 6 bases, in that order; junction bases with no gene match: 9. The chain's CDR3 is CASSASGRKTGEQYF. The CDR3 bases are TGTGCCAGCAGCGCTAGCGGGAGGAAGACAGGCGAGCAGTACTTC. Full variable domain (remainder filled in from reference TRBV14 and TRBJ2-7): EAGVTQFPSHSVIEKGQTVTLRCDPISGHDNLYWYRRVMGKEIKFLLHFVKESKQDESGMPNNRFLAERTGGTYSTLKVQPAELEDSGVYFCASSASGRKTGEQYFGPGTRLTVT.

This clonotype has ten or more counts. V and J are TRBV7-9 and TRBJ2-5; D is unresolved. Trimming removed 4 bases from V and 1 base from J, with 10 bases in between. The CDR3 is made up of 14 amino acids. Germline V gene sequence: CDR1 SEHNR, CDR2 FQNEAQ (reference sequence). The CDR3 coding sequence is TGTGCCAGCAGCTGGACGTCCTCCCAAGAGACCCAGTACTTC. It codes for CASSWTSSQETQYF.

This clonotype has at least ten counts. The rearrangement links TRBV12-3 or TRBV12-4 to TRBJ2-7; 8 nucleotides agree with TRBD1. V was pared by 7 bases and J by 3 bases, with 11 bases of the junction left unmatched. The CDR3 is made up of 15 amino acids. CDR3 sequence (DNA): TGTGCCAGCAAAACGACAGGGGCCGGGGTCTACGAGCAGTACTTC. This gives the protein CASKTTGAGVYEQYF.

This sequence joins TRBV5-5 and TRBJ2-7, with TRBD1 matching over 9 bases. The CDR3 contains 16 residues. V was pared by 0 bases and J by 11 bases, with 15 bases of the junction left unmatched. Germline assignment: CDR1 SGHKS and CDR2 YYEKEE (reference sequence). This CDR3 is CASSLAGDDRGWVEYF. CDR3 DNA: TGTGCCAGCAGCTTGGCCGGTGATGACAGGGGGTGGGTGGAGTACTTC.

The sample holds many counts of this clonotype. The V gene is TRBV28, the J gene TRBJ1-6, with no clear D. CDR1 is MDHEN, CDR2 SYDVKM, per germline. V was shortened by 3 bases and J by 7 bases, with 10 bases between the two germline ends. The CDR3 consists of 14 residues. CDR3 bases: TGTGCCAGCAGTTTCGAACTTACGAATTCACCCCTCCACTTT. It yields the protein CASSFELTNSPLHF.

This clonotype was detected once. The rearrangement uses TRBV14 and TRBJ2-5; unclear D gene. Germline V gene sequence: CDR1 SGHDN, CDR2 FVKESK. The germline V and J ends were trimmed by 0 bases and 7 bases, with 9 bases remaining between them. The CDR3 spans 13 residues. CDR3 amino acids: CASSQDWSGTQYF. DNA of the CDR3: TGTGCCAGCAGCCAAGATTGGTCGGGGACCCAGTACTTC.

This clonotype turned up a few times. This chain connects TRBV6-4 to TRBJ2-7; D is tentatively TRBD1 or TRBD2 (5 bases each). CDR1 MRHNA and CDR2 SNTAGT come from the germline V gene. V was clipped by 1 base and J by 2 bases, with 21 bases between them. The CDR3 extends over 18 amino acids. CDR3 protein: CASSDLTPPGTEPYEQYF. Written as DNA, the CDR3 is TGTGCCAGCAGTGACTTGACCCCCCCCGGGACGGAACCCTACGAGCAGTACTTC.

This clonotype was found a few times. CDR3 sequence: CASGDQTNYGYTF. In DNA form, the CDR3 reads TGTGCCAGCGGGGACCAAACTAACTATGGCTACACCTTC. This chain links TRBV6-1 with TRBJ1-2, with TRBD1 as a possible D gene (5 bases). This CDR3 has 13 amino acids. Deletions cut 8 bases from V and 0 bases from J, with 10 bases between. Germline CDR1 and CDR2: MNHNS and SASEGT.

A few counts support this clonotype. The V call is TRBV27, the J call TRBJ1-6, with 7 bases identical to TRBD1. Germline-derived CDR1 and CDR2 are MNHEY and SMNVEV (reference sequence). J lost 12 bases, V lost 2 bases, and 4 bases had no gene match. This CDR3 has 13 residues. The CDR3 spells CASSLRRQGPLHF. The CDR3 region has the DNA TGTGCCAGCAGTTTAAGGAGACAGGGACCCCTCCACTTT.

The sample holds many counts of this clonotype. The chain joins TRBV7-3 to TRBJ2-5, with TRBD2 identical over 14 bases. CDR1 and CDR2 from the germline V gene are SGHTA and FQGTGA. The CDR3 is 16 residues long. V shed 4 bases, J shed 4 bases, and the junction held 5 bases outside the gene matches. CDR3 protein: CASSSGLAGVAETQYF. CDR3 DNA: TGTGCCAGCAGCTCGGGACTAGCGGGAGTTGCAGAGACCCAGTACTTC.

The rearrangement links TRBV6-1 to TRBJ1-4, with TRBD1 as a possible D gene (5 bases). Germline V CDR1 and CDR2: MNHNS, SASEGT. The CDR3 is made up of 15 amino acids. The ends were cut back, 11 bases at V and 0 bases at J, with 16 bases in the middle. The CDR3 nucleotides read TGTGCCGGGGGGAAGGCAGATGCAACTAATGAAAAACTGTTTTTT. It specifies CAGGKADATNEKLFF.

This clonotype was recorded at least ten times. The V gene is TRBV19, the J gene TRBJ1-1; 8 bases agree with TRBD1. With V trimmed by 4 bases and J by 3 bases, 1 base remained unmatched. This CDR3 has 13 amino acids. Germline CDR1 reads LNHDA; CDR2 reads SQIVND (reference sequence). This chain's CDR3 is CASSRGQDTEAFF. CDR3 DNA: TGTGCCAGTAGTAGGGGACAGGACACTGAAGCTTTCTTT.

Concerning this clonotype itself: A much larger clone sits a single nucleotide away, making a read error possible. The chain joins TRBV11-1 to TRBJ2-7; D uncertain. The CDR3 totals 15 residues. Germline V gene data show CDR1 as SGHAT and CDR2 as FQDESV (reference sequence). The CDR3 sequence: CAGSLPNTDYYEQYF. CDR3 DNA: TGTGCCGGCAGCTTACCGAACACGGATTACTACGAGCAGTACTTC.

In this sample, this clonotype turned up a few times. The V call is TRBV6-2 or TRBV6-3, the J call TRBJ2-5, with 7 bases aligning to TRBD1. The length of the CDR3 is 16 residues. Germline CDR1 reads MNHEY; CDR2 reads SVGEGT. With V trimmed by 4 bases and J by 4 bases, 12 bases remained unmatched. CDR3 in DNA: TGTGCCAGCAGTTTCTCGGACAGGCAGGTCCGAGAGACCCAGTACTTC. Translation: CASSFSDRQVRETQYF.

This clonotype showed up just a few times. A read error may account for a junction end that differs from germline. The chain is built from TRBV6-2 or TRBV6-3 and TRBJ1-1; D unresolved. The CDR3 runs to 13 residues. From germline, CDR1 is MNHEY and CDR2 SVGEGT. CDR3 residues: CAVESRGYTEVFF. In nucleotides, the CDR3 is TGTGCCGTCGAGAGCAGAGGGTACACTGAAGTTTTCTTT.

This clonotype has at least ten counts. The V and J genes are TRBV2 and TRBJ2-1, with 8 bases identical to TRBD1. Germline CDR1 SNHLY, CDR2 FYNNEI. The CDR3 runs 14 residues. The V gene end was trimmed by 6 bases and the J gene end by 2 bases; junction bases not matched to a gene: 3. DNA for the CDR3: TGTGCCAGCAGGGACAGGGTCCCCTACAATGAGCAGTTCTTC. Translated, it gives CASRDRVPYNEQFF.

This clonotype was seen ten or more times. The chain uses TRBV28 and TRBJ2-5, with TRBD1 identical over 11 bases. CDR3 size: 17 residues. Germline V gene sequence: CDR1 MDHEN, CDR2 SYDVKM. V lost 4 bases and J lost 5; bases outside the gene matches: 12. CDR3 sequence: CASSSPAGTGGKETQYF. The CDR3 DNA sequence: TGTGCCAGCAGTTCCCCTGCCGGGACAGGGGGTAAGGAGACCCAGTACTTC.

This clonotype was recorded at least ten times. The V call is TRBV28, the J call TRBJ2-7; the match to TRBD1 covers 8 bases. Germline trimming cut 3 bases from V and 2 bases from J; bases unmatched to any gene: 9. This CDR3 contains 16 residues. Germline lookup yields CDR1 MDHEN and CDR2 SYDVKM. The CDR3 reads CASSLGTSTGAYEQYF. CDR3 nucleotides: TGTGCCAGCAGTTTGGGAACTTCGACAGGGGCCTACGAGCAGTACTTC.

This clonotype was seen many times. This rearrangement joins TRBV28 to TRBJ1-2; D ambiguous. Germline CDR1 is MDHEN and CDR2 is SYDVKM. With 7 bases removed from V and 4 bases from J, the gap between germline ends came to 13 bases. The CDR3 is 13 residues long. For the CDR3, the DNA is TGTGCCAGCAAGGGCGTCGTCTTCTATGGCTACACCTTC. Translated: CASKGVVFYGYTF.